This TCR beta chain was identified in a study of cytomegalovirus exposure and HLA in healthy donors (dated by TCRdb to the late 2010s). Looking at the study overall: The 700 or so repertoires of the first cohort and the roughly 120 validation repertoires were produced on the same platform, according to a later analysis. The study aimed to test whether cataloging public T cell receptors could reveal signatures of past pathogen exposure. A separate validation cohort of more than 100 different subjects was used in addition to the approximately 700-subject first cohort. To predict cytomegalovirus infection status, the study brought together high-throughput TCR immunosequencing, statistical association of individual TCRs with disease status, and machine learning.

The full study reports these points: The classifier was reported to diagnose cytomegalovirus status with high specificity and sensitivity in both the original cohort and the validation cohort. Most TCR sequences were seen in very few donors, while some public TCRs were found in many individuals. The authors suggested that the approach could potentially be extended to other disease states and immunological phenotypes. A later analysis had no HLA typing for the validation cohort, so co-occurrence there was scored across all 120 or so repertoires. The study listed 164 TCR beta chains as associated with cytomegalovirus. In vitro tests confirmed that three of the cytomegalovirus-associated TCR beta chains recognize cytomegalovirus antigens. In a later analysis, TCRs clustered in the first cohort were found to also tend to co-occur in the 120 or so validation repertoires, with about 93% of cluster scores above 0.

Separate from the approximately 700-subject first cohort, the validation cohort of roughly 110 subjects was the group to which the donors belonged. Libraries came from the immunoSEQ multiplex PCR assay. The paper's data handling went like this. A statistical classification framework was built for diagnosing cytomegalovirus status from the catalog of TCR beta chain sequences. TCRdb carries this immuneACCESS record with in-frame sequences only. Its versions omit some clonotypes, under half of them owing to an unresolved V gene in the studies checked, with the rest unexplained. The V and J calls and clone size were taken over from that table, and D and trimming were inferred from the DNA. Counted in this sample were some 90,000 clones; about 83% of them appeared once. 3.5% to 5% of the sample is in the top ten clones. The germline V end is reduced by 7 bases and the J end by 4 bases; junction bases left unmatched: 10. The CDR3 covers 15 residues, taking in both the cysteine and the phenylalanine. Just the 45-base CDR3 DNA is kept, in frame starting at base 1. For CDR1 and CDR2, the germline V gene lists SGDLS and YYNGEE.

Notes on this clone: Its antigen target is currently unknown. Base qualities are not at hand, and no much larger clone is one base apart.

The source material was PBMCs. This receptor was identified in a woman in her twenties or thirties in good health and CMV-seronegative. The chain was built from TRBV9 and TRBJ2-2; 7 central bases correspond to TRBD1. CDR3 region: CASSNRGVSTGELFF. The sequenced DNA: TGTGCCAGCTCAAACAGGGGAGTGAGCACCGGGGAGCTGTTTTTT.